This T cell receptor (beta chain) comes out of a study of T cell responses to AZD1222 COVID-19 vaccine. The method was immunoSEQ multiplex PCR; TCRdb's version includes in-frame clones alone and lacks a portion of them. The sample gives about 120,000 clones, around 88% of which show up once; approximately 10% is in the top ten. In regard to this clone: Its antigen is still unknown.

Overall study results and limits: Distributed over spike, vaccine-associated CD4 TCRs predominated at 160-218 and 743-854.

The sample in question was peripheral blood, obtained on day 0 of AZD1222 vaccination. The sequence was obtained from an adult in good health.

CDR3 coding DNA: TGCGCCAGCAGCTTGGACGGCAGGGTGGTTGGAAACACCATATATTTT. It is translated as CASSLDGRVVGNTIYF. The chain recombines TRBV5-1 with TRBJ1-3; D is perhaps TRBD1 (5 bases). This CDR3 region has 16 residues. V was pared by 0 bases and J by 3 bases, with 13 bases between. Germline lookup yields CDR1 SGHRS and CDR2 YFSETQ.